Below, 14 T cell receptor beta chains from the same sample are listed, as sequenced in a study of CD8+ T cells in alopecia areata. The treatment was: oral pan-JAK inhibitor, 5-10 mg twice daily. Sequencing relied on a cDNA template that was reverse transcribed from extracted RNA. TCRdb's copy holds only in-frame clones and misses some; the assay was immunoSEQ multiplex PCR. The sample consists of tens of thousands of clones, just over 45% of them appearing once. The starting material was CD8+ T cells sorted from blood, obtained at roughly week 38, from a patient treated with tofacitinib. These receptors all come from a human donor with alopecia areata.

Here the CDR3 DNA reads TGCGCCAGCAGCCAATCACTAAGACAGTTCTTC. Amino acid sequence: CASSQSLRQFF. The V gene is TRBV4-1, the J gene TRBJ2-1; D is unresolved. The CDR3 spans 11 residues. Deletions cut 2 bases from V and 13 bases from J, with 9 bases between. Germline V gene sequence: CDR1 MGHRA, CDR2 YSYEKL.

This chain joins TRBV19 and TRBJ1-5; 8 nucleotides agree with TRBD1. CDR1 and CDR2 from the germline V gene are LNHDA and SQIVND (reference sequence). The length of the CDR3 is 18 residues. V lost 5 bases and J lost 5; bases outside the gene matches: 17. The CDR3 DNA sequence: TGTGCCAGTAGTCTTCTAGGGGTTTACAGGGGGTCAGATCAGCCCCAGCATTTT. Translating gives CASSLLGVYRGSDQPQHF.

CDR3 coding DNA: TGTGCCAGCAGCTTGATCGCCTACGAGCAGTACTTC. The encoded protein is CASSLIAYEQYF. The chain combines TRBV5-6 with TRBJ2-7; no firm D call. V lost 1 base to trimming and J lost 2 bases, with 4 bases between them. This CDR3 has 12 residues. Germline CDR1 SGHDT, CDR2 YYEEEE.

The table lists this clone with a few counts. The CDR3 region is CSVLRESSYEQYF. DNA of the CDR3: TGCAGCGTTCTCCGGGAGAGCTCCTACGAGCAGTACTTC. The chain joins TRBV29-1 to TRBJ2-7, with D possibly being TRBD2 (6 bases). The germline gives CDR1 SQVTM, CDR2 ANQGSEA. CDR3 length equals 13 residues. V lost 5 bases to trimming and J lost 0 bases, with 11 bases between them.

In this sample, this clone turned up a few times. A read error is likely here: a far larger clone is one base away. This rearrangement joins TRBV5-1 to TRBJ2-1; D not certain. In germline, CDR1 is SGHRS, CDR2 YFSETQ. This CDR3 region has 11 residues. The ends were cut back, 3 bases at V and 9 bases at J, with 7 bases in the middle. The CDR3 region has the DNA TGCGCCAGCAGCTCAATGAGTGAGCAGTTCTTC. This gives the protein CASSSMSEQFF.

The V gene is TRBV30, the J gene TRBJ2-3, with a weak D call TRBD1 (5 bases). With 0 bases removed from V and 1 base from J, the gap between germline ends came to 8 bases. CDR1 GTSNPN and CDR2 SVGIG come from the germline V gene (reference sequence). The CDR3 runs 14 residues. Written as DNA, the CDR3 is TGTGCCTGGAGTGTAGGGGCTGGCACAGATACGCAGTATTTT. Protein: CAWSVGAGTDTQYF. The full variable domain, with the rest looked up from reference TRBV30 and TRBJ2-3, is SQTIHQWPATLVQPVGSPLSLECTVEGTSNPNLYWYRQAAGRGLQLLFYSVGIGQISSEVPQNLSASRPQDRQFILSSKKLLLSDSGFYLCAWSVGAGTDTQYFGPGTRLTVL.

This clone was observed a handful of times. The V and J genes are TRBV25-1 and TRBJ2-7, with 12 positions matching TRBD2. Germline V gene lookup returns CDR1 MGHDK and CDR2 SYGVNS. V was pared by 0 bases and J by 2 bases, with 2 bases of the junction left unmatched. The CDR3 extends over 16 amino acids. CDR3 sequence: CASSEYLAGGPYEQYF. The CDR3 bases are TGTGCCAGCAGTGAATACCTAGCGGGAGGGCCCTACGAGCAGTACTTC.

The chain uses TRBV4-2 and TRBJ2-3, with 7 bases aligning to TRBD2. The V and J ends lost 0 bases and 4 bases, in that order; junction bases with no gene match: 10. The CDR3 covers 17 residues. Germline V gene lookup returns CDR1 LGHNA and CDR2 YNFKEQ. The CDR3 DNA reads as TGTGCCAGCAGCCAAGATCAAGCGGGAATGGCGTCAGATACGCAGTATTTT. As protein: CASSQDQAGMASDTQYF.

The chain is built from TRBV9 and TRBJ2-7; weak D call: TRBD2 (5 bases). The germline V and J ends were trimmed by 4 bases and 4 bases, with 9 bases remaining between them. The CDR3 covers 12 residues. CDR1 and CDR2 (germline): SGDLS, YYNGEE. This CDR3 is CASSNTGYEQYF. CDR3 nucleotides: TGTGCCAGCAGCAACACGGGGTACGAGCAGTACTTC.

This rearrangement joins TRBV29-1 to TRBJ2-2, with 11 bases fitting TRBD2. The CDR3 totals 18 residues. CDR1 SQVTM and CDR2 ANQGSEA come from the germline V gene. Losses at the gene ends were 6 bases for V and 2 bases for J; bases not matched to a gene: 14. The CDR3 region is CSVTLPTGTSGNTGELFF. The CDR3 nucleotides read TGCAGCGTCACTCTCCCAACCGGGACTAGCGGAAACACCGGGGAGCTGTTTTTT.

This clone was counted once. DNA of the CDR3: TGCAGCGTTGCCGATCCCACAGGGCGAAACTACGAGCAGTACTTC. Translation gives CSVADPTGRNYEQYF. The V gene is TRBV29-1, the J gene TRBJ2-7; D might be TRBD1 (6 bases). This CDR3 comprises 15 residues. Germline CDR1 SQVTM, CDR2 ANQGSEA. Trimming pared 4 bases from V and 3 bases from J, leaving 19 bases between.

The chain employs TRBV29-1 and TRBJ2-2; 8 nucleotides align to TRBD1. J was trimmed by 1 base and V by 7 bases; bases with no gene match: 2. The germline gives CDR1 SQVTM, CDR2 ANQGSEA. The CDR3 is made up of 13 amino acids. The CDR3 is CSAGQGNTGELFF. The CDR3 DNA reads TGCAGCGCCGGACAGGGGAACACCGGGGAGCTGTTTTTT.

The CDR3 spells CASSGEGALNQPQHF. CDR3 nucleotides: TGTGCCAGCAGCGGTGAAGGGGCTCTCAATCAGCCCCAGCATTTT. The V call is TRBV9, the J call TRBJ1-5; D perhaps matches TRBD1 (5 bases). This CDR3 is 15 amino acids long. Germline V gene sequence: CDR1 SGDLS, CDR2 YYNGEE. The germline V and J ends were trimmed by 3 bases and 3 bases, with 13 bases remaining between them. The entire variable domain, with the rest obtained from reference TRBV9 and TRBJ1-5, is as follows: DSGVTQTPKHLITATGQRVTLRCSPRSGDLSVYWYQQSLDQGLQFLIQYYNGEERAKGNILERFSAQQFPDLHSELNLSSLELGDSALYFCASSGEGALNQPQHFGDGTRLSIL.

V usage is TRBV7-2 and J usage is TRBJ2-7, with a possible D match to TRBD2 (6 bases). Germline values: CDR1 SGHTA, CDR2 FQGNSA. The germline V and J ends were trimmed by 1 base and 2 bases, with 15 bases remaining between them. The CDR3 totals 16 residues. The DNA for the CDR3 is TGTGCCAGCAGCTTAGGGGTTAGCGGAACTGCCTACGAGCAGTACTTC. Translated: CASSLGVSGTAYEQYF.